This TCR beta chain was retrieved from a study of T cells after yellow fever vaccination. This clonotype was recorded a few times. Per germline, CDR1 SGDLS and CDR2 YYNGEE. The ends lost 3 bases at V and 7 bases at J; junction bases unmatched: 8. This CDR3 is 15 amino acids long. Using its own MiXCR run on the 5' RACE reads, TCRdb lists one record per CDR3 protein. The sample has a few hundred thousand distinct CDR3 sequences, approximately 16% seen once. The chain has TRBV9 and TRBJ1-4; 8 bases map to TRBD1. The specimen comprised PBMCs, sampled about 5 days after the first yellow fever vaccination. The clonotype was recovered from a man aged 18 to 35 who received the YFV17D yellow fever vaccine. CDR3 protein: CASSAVDRGSEKLFF. The CDR3 region has the DNA TGTGCCAGCAGCGCCGTCGACAGGGGAAGTGAAAAACTGTTTTTT.